This T cell receptor (beta chain) came from a study of spatial heterogeneity in lung cancer. Regarding time point: sample taken at primary tumor resection. In the case of this clonotype: The antigen is not known.

General study results and limits: The numbers of ubiquitous and regional expanded TCRs correlated with ubiquitous and regional nonsynonymous mutations, respectively. Higher tumor mutation counts went along with higher counts of expanded intratumoral alpha and beta TCRs.

TCRdb reprocessed the 5' RACE reads via MiXCR and lists one record per CDR3 protein. The sample includes 6,000 to 9,500 distinct CDR3 sequences, over 8% of them seen just once. The starting material was lung tumor tissue, obtained at surgery. The sequence came from a male donor with early-stage non-small cell lung cancer.

The DNA for the CDR3 is TGTGCCAGCAGTCCTCCTAAGGACAGGGACAAAAACATTCAGTACTTC. It encodes CASSPPKDRDKNIQYF. V is TRBV6-2 or TRBV6-3 and J is TRBJ2-4, with TRBD1 identical over 8 bases. After removal of 5 bases from V and 3 bases from J, the junction contained 9 bases not matched to a gene. The germline V gene encodes CDR1 MNHEY and CDR2 SVGEGT. The CDR3 has 16 residues.